The sequence of this TCR beta chain was determined in a study of CD8 T cells in ankylosing spondylitis. A few counts support this clonotype. Deletions cut 3 bases from V and 3 bases from J, with 21 bases between. Germline V lookup: CDR1 MDHEN, CDR2 SYDVKM. The CDR3 has 17 residues. TCRdb re-called the 5' RACE reads with MiXCR, one entry per CDR3 protein. The sample records about 150,000 distinct CDR3 sequences, roughly 44% being singletons. The chain uses TRBV28 and TRBJ2-7, with D possibly being TRBD1 (6 bases). This clonotype was obtained from a male donor with ankylosing spondylitis. The sample comprised synovial fluid, either unsorted or a sorted T cell fraction (not recorded which). The CDR3 spells CASSFGMSRTVGYEQYF. DNA for the CDR3: TGTGCCAGCAGTTTTGGTATGTCAAGGACAGTGGGCTACGAGCAGTACTTC. The variable domain in full, with the rest retrieved from reference TRBV28 and TRBJ2-7, is DVKVTQSSRYLVKRTGEKVFLECVQDMDHENMFWYRQDPGLGLRLIYFSYDVKMKEKGDIPEGYSVSREKKERFSLILESASTNQTSMYLCASSFGMSRTVGYEQYFGPGTRLTVT.